The 16 T cell receptor beta chains reported below all come from one sample, sequenced in a study of blood T cell repertoires in COVID-19. TCRdb's copy holds only in-frame clones and misses some; the assay was immunoSEQ multiplex PCR. Counted here are around 220,000 clones, over 80% occurring once; the ten biggest clones make up approximately 6.2%. Sequences were obtained from PBMCs or T cells enriched from blood (not recorded which). Receptors originate from a woman aged 40 to 55 who had recovered from COVID-19.

The chain has TRBV7-2 and TRBJ2-5, with D tentatively TRBD1 (6 bases). There are 15 residues in the CDR3. Germline V gene data show CDR1 as SGHTA and CDR2 as FQGNSA. Between the trimmed V and J ends, which lost 5 bases and 2 bases, there was a span of 15 bases. This CDR3 is CASSPDRARQETQYF. DNA for the CDR3: TGTGCCAGCAGCCCGGACAGAGCAAGGCAAGAGACCCAGTACTTC.

This chain connects TRBV6-1 to TRBJ1-1; 7 bases match TRBD1. Looked up from germline, CDR1 is MNHNS and CDR2 is SASEGT. After removal of 3 bases from V and 5 bases from J, the junction contained 9 bases not matched to a gene. The CDR3 is made up of 15 amino acids. CDR3 nucleotide sequence: TGTGCCAGCAGTGACCCGGTAACAGGGGAGACTGAAGCTTTCTTT. It specifies CASSDPVTGETEAFF.

V usage is TRBV28 and J usage is TRBJ1-4, with TRBD1 matching over 10 bases. Losses at the gene ends were 6 bases for V and 4 bases for J; bases not matched to a gene: 8. Germline lookup yields CDR1 MDHEN and CDR2 SYDVKM. The CDR3 is 16 residues long. The CDR3 DNA sequence: TGTGCCAGCAGCTCGGGACAGGGGAAGGGTAATGAAAAACTGTTTTTT. Its protein is CASSSGQGKGNEKLFF.

The genes are TRBV7-9 and TRBJ2-1; TRBD1 agrees at 7 bases. The V and J ends lost 1 base and 5 bases, in that order; junction bases with no gene match: 5. This CDR3 has 15 residues. CDR1 is SEHNR, CDR2 FQNEAQ, per germline (reference sequence). CDR3 sequence (DNA): TGTGCCAGCAGCTTAGGACGGGACAGAGACAATGAGCAGTTCTTC. Protein: CASSLGRDRDNEQFF.

The chain carries TRBV27 and TRBJ2-5, with TRBD1 identical over 11 bases. Germline CDR1 is MNHEY and CDR2 is SMNVEV (reference sequence). This CDR3 has 18 residues. Trimming removed 4 bases from V and 5 bases from J; junction bases left unmatched: 15. CDR3 DNA sequence: TGTGCCAGCAGTTCGAGGACAGGGGGCATCAGTATTGGGGAGACCCAGTACTTC. Translated, it gives CASSSRTGGISIGETQYF.

The chain joins TRBV28 to TRBJ1-4, with D uncertain. The V end lost 6 bases, the J end lost 4 bases, and 12 bases lay between the germline ends. CDR1 MDHEN and CDR2 SYDVKM come from the germline V gene. CDR3 length: 14 amino acids. This CDR3 reads CASSPSGSNEKLFF. CDR3 sequence (DNA): TGTGCCAGCAGCCCTTCGGGTAGTAATGAAAAACTGTTTTTT. Full variable domain (rest looked up from reference TRBV28 and TRBJ1-4): DVKVTQSSRYLVKRTGEKVFLECVQDMDHENMFWYRQDPGLGLRLIYFSYDVKMKEKGDIPEGYSVSREKKERFSLILESASTNQTSMYLCASSPSGSNEKLFFGSGTQLSVL.

The V gene is TRBV3-1 (or the pseudogene TRBV3-2), the J gene TRBJ2-7; 11 bases agree with TRBD2. Trimming at V came to 7 bases and at J to 3 bases, leaving 11 bases not matched to a gene. CDR1 is LGHDT, CDR2 YNNKEL, per germline (reference sequence). The CDR3 length is 16 residues. The CDR3 loop is CASTPSGTSGYYEQYF. CDR3 in DNA: TGTGCCAGCACCCCCTCCGGGACTAGCGGATACTACGAGCAGTACTTC.

This clone was seen at least ten times. The chain is built from TRBV6-1 and TRBJ1-1; the D is unclear. The CDR3 loop spans 13 amino acids. CDR1 MNHNS and CDR2 SASEGT come from the germline V gene. With 3 bases removed from V and 8 bases from J, the gap between germline ends came to 13 bases. The CDR3 reads CASSEEPQKEAFF. The DNA for the CDR3 is TGTGCCAGCAGTGAGGAGCCCCAGAAGGAAGCTTTCTTT.

The chain is built from TRBV7-9 and TRBJ1-2, with no clear D. CDR3 length: 16 residues. Germline loops: CDR1 SEHNR, CDR2 FQNEAQ (reference sequence). Deletions cut 1 base from V and 0 bases from J, with 12 bases between. As DNA, the CDR3 is TGTGCCAGCAGCTTAGGCGCCCTCACCTCTAACTATGGCTACACCTTC. Residues: CASSLGALTSNYGYTF.

The rearrangement links TRBV24-1 to TRBJ1-2, with a tentative D call TRBD1 (5 bases). The V end lost 5 bases, the J end lost 8 bases, and 14 bases lay between the germline ends. The CDR3 runs to 13 residues. Per the germline V gene, CDR1 is KGHDR and CDR2 is SFDVKD. The CDR3 nucleotides are TGTGCCACCAGTGGGACACCTCATGGGGGCTACACCTTC. It encodes CATSGTPHGGYTF.

This chain joins TRBV6-2 or TRBV6-3 and TRBJ2-7; no reliable D call. V shed 2 bases and J shed 3 bases, with 8 bases lying between them. In germline, CDR1 is MNHEY, CDR2 SVGEGT. The CDR3 is 13 residues long. The CDR3 loop reads CASSYLGGYEQYV. DNA for the CDR3: TGTGCCAGCAGTTACCTCGGCGGCTACGAGCAGTACGTC.

V gene TRBV6-5 combines with J gene TRBJ1-1; TRBD1 is a possible D gene (6 bases). Deletions cut 6 bases from V and 3 bases from J, with 14 bases between. CDR3 size: 14 residues. Germline-derived CDR1 and CDR2 are MNHEY and SVGAGI. DNA of the CDR3: TGTGCCAGCAGCAACAATCAGGGGTACACTGAAGCTTTCTTT. It encodes CASSNNQGYTEAFF.

In this sample, this clone turned up once. The genes are TRBV6-5 and TRBJ2-3; D not resolved. The CDR3 length is 13 residues. V was clipped by 7 bases and J by 0 bases, with 8 bases between them. From germline, CDR1 is MNHEY and CDR2 SVGAGI. The CDR3 loop reads CASKVTSTDTQYF. CDR3 bases: TGTGCCAGCAAGGTGACTAGCACAGATACGCAGTATTTT.

The chain carries TRBV28 and TRBJ1-1; D ambiguous. Germline-derived CDR1 and CDR2 are MDHEN and SYDVKM. V lost 6 bases, J lost 2 bases, and 13 bases lay in between. The CDR3 sequence is 14 residues long. The CDR3 is CASRAPRSNTEAFF. The CDR3, as DNA: TGTGCCAGCAGAGCCCCGCGAAGCAACACTGAAGCTTTCTTT. The full variable domain, completed using reference TRBV28 and TRBJ1-1, is DVKVTQSSRYLVKRTGEKVFLECVQDMDHENMFWYRQDPGLGLRLIYFSYDVKMKEKGDIPEGYSVSREKKERFSLILESASTNQTSMYLCASRAPRSNTEAFFGQGTRLTVV.

The V and J genes are TRBV28 and TRBJ2-7; D unresolved. Germline V gene sequence: CDR1 MDHEN, CDR2 SYDVKM. The length of the CDR3 is 11 residues. Between the trimmed V and J ends, which lost 6 bases and 5 bases, there was a span of 8 bases. In nucleotides, the CDR3 is TGTGCCAGCAGCCTGATAGACGAGCAGTACTTC. Its protein product is CASSLIDEQYF.

V gene TRBV20-1 combines with J gene TRBJ1-1; D is perhaps TRBD1 (5 bases). The germline V gene encodes CDR1 DFQATT and CDR2 SNEGSKA (reference sequence). CDR3 length: 11 amino acids. The V and J ends lost 6 bases and 5 bases respectively, with 10 bases between them. In DNA, the CDR3 is TGCAGTGCGCCCAGGGAAACTGAAGCTTTCTTT. Its protein product is CSAPRETEAFF.